The 10 T cell receptor beta chains given below trace back to one sample, sequenced in a study of CD8+ T cells in alopecia areata. Treatment in this sample: oral pan-JAK inhibitor, 5-10 mg twice daily. Investigators isolated RNA and reverse transcribed it into cDNA to act as the sequencing template. The protocol was immunoSEQ multiplex PCR, while the TCRdb copy is restricted to in-frame clones and leaves out a portion. This table has fewer than 250,000 clones, around two fifths appearing once. Sequenced here: CD4+ T cells sorted from blood, sampled at approximately week 30, from a patient treated with tofacitinib. These receptors all stem from a human donor with alopecia areata.

The V gene is TRBV29-1, the J gene TRBJ1-1, with 10 bases lining up with TRBD1. Germline lookup yields CDR1 SQVTM and CDR2 ANQGSEA. This CDR3 comprises 13 residues. V lost 3 bases to trimming and J lost 11 bases; unmatched junction nucleotides: 9. The CDR3 DNA reads as TGCAGCGTTGATTCGGGACAGGGGTCTCGGGCTTTCTTT. As protein: CSVDSGQGSRAFF. The variable domain in full, completed from reference TRBV29-1 and TRBJ1-1, reads SAVISQKPSRDICQRGTSLTIQCQVDSQVTMMFWYRQQPGQSLTLIATANQGSEATYESGFVIDKFPISRPNLTFSTLTVSNMSPEDSSIYLCSVDSGQGSRAFFGQGTRLTVV.

The chain links TRBV7-3 to TRBJ2-3; weak D call: TRBD2 (5 bases). Trimming cost V 2 bases and J 3 bases, with 9 bases left between them. The germline gives CDR1 SGHTA, CDR2 FQGTGA. This CDR3 spans 14 amino acids. Here the CDR3 reads CASSLGLTTDTQYF. As DNA, the CDR3 is TGTGCCAGCAGCTTAGGACTCACTACAGATACGCAGTATTTT.

The CDR3: CASSPDRLNTEAFF. The CDR3 DNA follows: TGTGCCAGCAGTCCCGACAGGCTGAACACTGAAGCTTTCTTT. The rearrangement links TRBV27 to TRBJ1-1; a possible D gene is TRBD1 (6 bases). Trimming took 5 bases from V and 0 from J, leaving 10 bases between them. Germline loops: CDR1 MNHEY, CDR2 SMNVEV (reference sequence). This CDR3 has 14 residues.

J is TRBJ2-7 and V is TRBV5-4; 7 positions agree with TRBD1. The CDR3 has 15 residues. V lost 2 bases and J lost 3; bases outside the gene matches: 8. Germline-derived CDR1 and CDR2 are SGHNT and YYREEE (reference sequence). In DNA form, the CDR3 reads TGTGCCAGCAGCTTACCCGGACAGGCCAGCTACGAGCAGTACTTC. It codes for CASSLPGQASYEQYF.

The rearrangement uses TRBV27 and TRBJ2-5; 8 bases fit TRBD2. V lost 6 bases to trimming and J lost 3 bases; unmatched junction nucleotides: 9. The CDR3 extends over 15 amino acids. Per the germline V gene, CDR1 is MNHEY and CDR2 is SMNVEV (reference sequence). In DNA form, the CDR3 reads TGTGCCAGCAGCCGTAATCAACTAGCGGAAGAGACCCAGTACTTC. Amino acid sequence: CASSRNQLAEETQYF.

In its sample, this clone was seen a few times. The chain employs TRBV23-1 and TRBJ1-5, with 8 bases aligning to TRBD1. TRBV23-1 is an ORF, and what it does is uncertain. The CDR3 runs 17 residues. V trimming: 0 bases; J trimming: 0 bases; junction bases outside the gene matches: 4. The CDR3 sequence is CASSQSRTGISNQPQHF. As DNA, the CDR3 is TGCGCCAGCAGTCAATCCCGGACAGGGATTAGCAATCAGCCCCAGCATTTT.

The rearrangement joins TRBV30 to TRBJ1-1; D may be TRBD1 (5 bases). This CDR3 is built from 14 residues. V was pared by 4 bases and J by 7 bases, with 19 bases between. Germline V lookup: CDR1 GTSNPN, CDR2 SVGIG (reference sequence). This chain's CDR3 is CAWTPRGKRLEAFF. Here the CDR3 DNA reads TGTGCCTGGACACCTCGGGGGAAACGGCTTGAAGCTTTCTTT.

This clone came up a few times. This rearrangement joins TRBV7-8 to TRBJ1-5; no clear D gene. Germline CDR1 reads SGHVS; CDR2 reads FQNEAQ. The CDR3 sequence is 15 residues long. The germline V and J ends were trimmed by 0 bases and 5 bases, with 11 bases remaining between them. CDR3 in DNA: TGTGCCAGCAGCTTAGCCAGATACAAAGATCAGCCCCAGCATTTT. Protein sequence: CASSLARYKDQPQHF.

This clone was detected ten times or more. The chain links TRBV13 to TRBJ1-1; 8 bases match TRBD1. The CDR3 sequence is 16 residues long. V shed 3 bases, J shed 4 bases, and the junction held 10 bases outside the gene matches. Germline loops: CDR1 PRHDT, CDR2 FYEKMQ (reference sequence). CDR3 nucleotide sequence: TGTGCCAGCAGCTTGACAGGGGATCCAACGGGCACTGAAGCTTTCTTT. Protein sequence: CASSLTGDPTGTEAFF.

This clone appeared a few times. The chain carries TRBV5-1 and TRBJ2-5, with TRBD2 matching 10 bases. V dropped 4 bases and J dropped 3; count of bases not matched to a gene: 6. This CDR3 region has 15 residues. CDR1 and CDR2 (germline): SGHRS, YFSETQ. CDR3 in amino acids: CASSRWTSGKETQYF. As DNA, the CDR3 is TGCGCCAGCAGCCGCTGGACTAGCGGAAAAGAGACCCAGTACTTC.